The 18 T cell receptor beta chains below all came from one sample that was sequenced in a study of human T cells and chemical hapten exposure (dated by TCRdb to the early 2020s). The time point label for this specimen denotes: patch test 1, 2 weeks after DPC sensitization. The treatment or condition label corresponds to: therapeutic diphenylcyclopropenone sensitization with weekly scalp DPC. Library prep was done by RACE. Sequencing relied on a NextSeq 500. TCRdb handled the public reads itself, with Q25 trimming in fastp and clone calling in MiXCR, and kept productive beta chains. Rows with one shared CDR3 protein collapse into an entry with the most common genes and DNA. For this sample there are under 130,000 distinct CDR3 sequences; 9.5% to 12% appear just once. The ten largest make up under 4.5% of the sample. Specimen: whole blood, collected in connection with sensitization to the hapten diphenylcyclopropenone (DPC). These receptors came from a woman between 35 and 50 years old with alopecia areata. Some clones in this sample may be carry-over from other donors' samples.

This clonotype was found a few times. The CDR3 loop is CASAGGGHEKLFF. CDR3 bases: TGTGCCAGCGCAGGCGGAGGTCATGAAAAACTGTTTTTT. The J gene is TRBJ1-4, the V gene TRBV7-9, with D uncertain. This CDR3 is built from 13 residues. Trimming stripped 8 bases from V and 6 bases from J, with 13 bases between. Per the germline V gene, CDR1 is SEHNR and CDR2 is FQNEAQ (reference sequence).

The rearrangement uses TRBV28 and TRBJ1-2; D is unclear. The germline gives CDR1 MDHEN, CDR2 SYDVKM. V was trimmed by 4 bases and J by 0 bases, leaving 3 bases between them. The CDR3 loop spans 12 amino acids. The CDR3 reads CASSWANYGYTF. The CDR3 region has the DNA TGTGCCAGCAGTTGGGCTAACTATGGCTACACCTTC.

This clonotype was picked up a small number of times. The V and J genes are TRBV7-2 and TRBJ2-7; a weak D match, TRBD2 (6 bases). Between the trimmed V and J ends, which lost 1 base and 2 bases, there was a span of 12 bases. The CDR3 covers 15 residues. CDR1 SGHTA and CDR2 FQGNSA come from the germline V gene. In DNA, the CDR3 is TGTGCCAGCAGCTTAGGTTCGGGAGCAACCTACGAGCAGTACTTC. Amino acid sequence: CASSLGSGATYEQYF.

Ten or more counts support this clonotype. The V call is TRBV9, the J call TRBJ1-6; D uncertain. The germline gives CDR1 SGDLS, CDR2 YYNGEE. The CDR3 is 14 residues long. The V gene lost 1 base and the J gene lost 5 bases, with 7 bases spanning the gap. CDR3 sequence reads: CASSVSQDNSPLHF. In DNA, the CDR3 is TGTGCCAGCAGCGTATCACAAGATAATTCACCCCTCCACTTT.

This clonotype was seen many times. The genes are TRBV7-9 and TRBJ2-2; D is undetermined. The CDR3 spans 14 residues. The V and J ends lost 3 bases and 0 bases respectively, with 5 bases between them. Germline V gene data show CDR1 as SEHNR and CDR2 as FQNEAQ (reference sequence). CDR3 coding DNA: TGTGCCAGCAGCTTCGTGGCGAACACCGGGGAGCTGTTTTTT. This codes for CASSFVANTGELFF.

This clonotype was seen repeatedly, ten times or more. The V gene is TRBV11-2, the J gene TRBJ2-3; D is unresolved. Trimming shortened V by 5 bases and J by 3 bases, and 9 bases separated the two germline ends. The CDR3 extends over 13 amino acids. The germline V gene has CDR1 SGHAT and CDR2 FQNNGV. CDR3 DNA: TGTGCCAGCAGCGTACGTTTGACAGATACGCAGTATTTT. Amino acid sequence: CASSVRLTDTQYF. The full variable domain, its missing parts supplied by reference TRBV11-2 and TRBJ2-3, is EAGVAQSPRYKIIEKRQSVAFWCNPISGHATLYWYQQILGQGPKLLIQFQNNGVVDDSQLPKDRFSAERLKGVDSTLKIQPAKLEDSAVYLCASSVRLTDTQYFGPGTRLTVL.

In this sample, this clonotype turned up many times. This chain links TRBV7-2 with TRBJ2-3, with D perhaps TRBD2 (5 bases). Trimming stripped 1 base from V and 9 bases from J, with 14 bases between. Germline V gives CDR1 SGHTA, CDR2 FQGNSA. This CDR3 has 14 residues. In DNA, the CDR3 is TGTGCCAGCAGCTTAGGTTACGGGCGCGGGACGCAGTATTTT. Translated: CASSLGYGRGTQYF.

The V and J genes are TRBV6-1 and TRBJ1-1, with 8 bases matching TRBD1. The CDR3 consists of 15 residues. Germline assignment: CDR1 MNHNS and CDR2 SASEGT. V shed 6 bases, J shed 1 base, and the junction held 7 bases outside the gene matches. In nucleotides, the CDR3 is TGTGCCAGCAGGGTGGACAGGGCGACGAACACTGAAGCTTTCTTT. Translated, it gives CASRVDRATNTEAFF.

This clonotype was counted many times. This chain connects TRBV10-2 to TRBJ1-6; weak D call: TRBD1 (5 bases). Germline lookup yields CDR1 WSHSY and CDR2 SAAADI. The CDR3 has 16 amino acids. V shed 0 bases and J shed 10 bases, with 16 bases lying between them. The CDR3 loop reads CASSESGFPGSSPLHF. In nucleotides, the CDR3 is TGCGCCAGCAGTGAGTCAGGGTTCCCAGGGAGCTCACCCCTCCACTTT.

This clonotype was observed a handful of times. This chain links TRBV29-1 with TRBJ2-2; no clear D. Per the germline V gene, CDR1 is SQVTM and CDR2 is ANQGSEA. The ends were cut back, 4 bases at V and 5 bases at J, with 5 bases in the middle. This CDR3 region has 11 residues. This chain's CDR3 is CSVVRTGELFF. The CDR3 bases are TGCAGCGTTGTCAGGACCGGGGAGCTGTTTTTT.

The CDR3 is CASSLGTGQGNQPQHF. CDR3 sequence (DNA): TGTGCCAGCAGCTTAGGGACGGGACAGGGGAATCAGCCCCAGCATTTT. This chain uses TRBV7-6 with TRBJ1-5, with 10 bases identical to TRBD1. The CDR3 runs to 16 residues. Germline V gene sequence: CDR1 SGHVS, CDR2 FNYEAQ. The trim removed 1 base at V and 4 bases at J, leaving 4 bases unmatched.

This clonotype occurred a few times. The chain uses TRBV27 and TRBJ2-7; 8 nucleotides align to TRBD1. Germline CDR1 and CDR2: MNHEY and SMNVEV (reference sequence). V was clipped by 6 bases and J by 2 bases; unmatched bases: 9. This CDR3 region has 15 residues. CDR3 residues: CASSPGQGQAYEQYF. The CDR3, as DNA: TGTGCCAGCAGCCCCGGGCAGGGACAGGCCTACGAGCAGTACTTC.

This clonotype has only a few counts. CDR3 bases: TGTGCCACTGACGCAGACAGCTATGGCTACACCTTC. Translating gives CATDADSYGYTF. The rearrangement links TRBV6-2 or TRBV6-3 to TRBJ1-2; possibly TRBD1 for D (5 bases). This CDR3 is 12 amino acids long. Germline CDR1 and CDR2: MNHEY and SVGEGT. V was trimmed by 10 bases and J by 4 bases, leaving 13 bases between them.

The J gene is TRBJ2-2, the V gene TRBV10-3; 12 bases line up with TRBD2. The CDR3 covers 14 residues. CDR1 is ENHRY, CDR2 SYGVKD, per germline. V gave up 10 bases and J gave up 4 bases; unmatched junction bases: 4. Written as DNA, the CDR3 is TGTGCCACTGGACTAGCGGGGCCCACCGGGGAGCTGTTTTTT. Translated, it gives CATGLAGPTGELFF.

This clonotype was seen many times. The CDR3 is CASSQDAYNEQFF. As DNA, the CDR3 is TGCGCCAGCAGCCAAGATGCCTACAATGAGCAGTTCTTC. The chain recombines TRBV4-3 with TRBJ2-1; D unclear. The germline gives CDR1 LGHNA, CDR2 YSLEER. Trimming pared 0 bases from V and 2 bases from J, leaving 2 bases between. This CDR3 has 13 residues.

This clonotype showed up many times. This CDR3 is CASSALAGVSLSEQYF. The CDR3 coding sequence is TGTGCCAGCAGTGCTCTAGCGGGAGTCTCCCTGAGCGAGCAGTACTTC. The gene calls are TRBV2 and TRBJ2-7, with 10 bases fitting TRBD2. The junction had 12 bases not matched to a gene; V was cut back by 4 bases and J by 6 bases. The CDR3 totals 16 residues. Germline values: CDR1 SNHLY, CDR2 FYNNEI.

The chain couples TRBV27 to TRBJ1-4; D perhaps matches TRBD1 (6 bases). Deletions cut 5 bases from V and 3 bases from J, with 22 bases between. CDR1 MNHEY and CDR2 SMNVEV come from the germline V gene (reference sequence). The CDR3 extends over 18 amino acids. The CDR3, as DNA: TGTGCCAGCAGTCTCGAGACAGGTAACGTGGAGGCTAATGAAAAACTGTTTTTT. Protein product: CASSLETGNVEANEKLFF.

This clonotype showed up just a few times. This chain connects TRBV30 to TRBJ1-2; TRBD1 is a possible D gene (5 bases). With 3 bases removed from V and 2 bases from J, the gap between germline ends came to 19 bases. Germline values: CDR1 GTSNPN, CDR2 SVGIG (reference sequence). The CDR3 has 16 amino acids. In DNA, the CDR3 is TGTGCCTGGAGGGTTGGTGGGGCCTCGCCAAACTATGGCTACACCTTC. It codes for CAWRVGGASPNYGYTF.